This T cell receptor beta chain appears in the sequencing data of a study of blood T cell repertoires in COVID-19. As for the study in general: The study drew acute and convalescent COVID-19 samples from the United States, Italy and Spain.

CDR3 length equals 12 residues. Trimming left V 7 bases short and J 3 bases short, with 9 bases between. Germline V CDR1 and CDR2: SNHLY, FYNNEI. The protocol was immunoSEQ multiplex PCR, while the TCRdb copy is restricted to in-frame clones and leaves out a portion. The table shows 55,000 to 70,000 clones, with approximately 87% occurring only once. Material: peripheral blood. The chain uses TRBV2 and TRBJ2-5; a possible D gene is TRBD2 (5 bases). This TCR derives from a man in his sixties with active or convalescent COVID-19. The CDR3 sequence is CASKYGEETQYF. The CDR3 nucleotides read TGTGCCAGCAAGTACGGGGAAGAGACCCAGTACTTC.